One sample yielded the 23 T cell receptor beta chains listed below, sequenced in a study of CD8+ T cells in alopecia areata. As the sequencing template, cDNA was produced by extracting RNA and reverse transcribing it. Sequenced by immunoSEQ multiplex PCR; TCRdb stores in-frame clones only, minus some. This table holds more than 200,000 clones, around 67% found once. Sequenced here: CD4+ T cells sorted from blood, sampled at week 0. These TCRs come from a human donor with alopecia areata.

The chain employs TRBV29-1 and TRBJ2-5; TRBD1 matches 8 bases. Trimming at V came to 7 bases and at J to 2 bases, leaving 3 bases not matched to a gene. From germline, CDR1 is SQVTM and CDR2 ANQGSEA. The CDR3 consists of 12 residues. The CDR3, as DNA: TGCAGCGGGACAGGGAAGCAAGAGACCCAGTACTTC. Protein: CSGTGKQETQYF.

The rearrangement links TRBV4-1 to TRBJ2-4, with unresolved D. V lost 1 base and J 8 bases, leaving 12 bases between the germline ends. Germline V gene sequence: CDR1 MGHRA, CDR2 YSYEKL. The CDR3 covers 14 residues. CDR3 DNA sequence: TGCGCCAGCAGCCAAGGGACCCCAGGAGACATTCAGTACTTC. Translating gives CASSQGTPGDIQYF.

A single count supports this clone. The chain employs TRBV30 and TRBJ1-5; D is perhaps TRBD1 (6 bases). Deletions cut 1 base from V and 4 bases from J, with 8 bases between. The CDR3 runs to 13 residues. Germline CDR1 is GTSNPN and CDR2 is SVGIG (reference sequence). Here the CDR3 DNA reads TGTGCCTGGAGTGGGGACATAAATCAGCCCCAGCATTTT. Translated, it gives CAWSGDINQPQHF.

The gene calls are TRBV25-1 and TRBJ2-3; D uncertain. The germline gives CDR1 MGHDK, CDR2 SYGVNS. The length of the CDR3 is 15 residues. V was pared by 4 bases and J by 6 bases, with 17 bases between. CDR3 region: CASSAEASEVDTQYF. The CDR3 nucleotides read TGTGCCAGCAGTGCAGAGGCGTCCGAGGTGGATACGCAGTATTTT.

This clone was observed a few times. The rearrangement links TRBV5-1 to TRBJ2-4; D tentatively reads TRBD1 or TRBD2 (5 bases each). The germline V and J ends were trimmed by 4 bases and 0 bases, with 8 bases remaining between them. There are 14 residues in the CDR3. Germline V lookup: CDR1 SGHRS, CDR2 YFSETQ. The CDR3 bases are TGCGCCAGCAGCGCCGGGACAGCCAAAAACATTCAGTACTTC. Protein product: CASSAGTAKNIQYF.

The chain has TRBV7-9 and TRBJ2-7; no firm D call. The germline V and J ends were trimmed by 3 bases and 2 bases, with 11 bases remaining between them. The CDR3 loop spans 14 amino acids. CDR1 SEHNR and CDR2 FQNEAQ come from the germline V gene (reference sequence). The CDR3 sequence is CASSFWDGAYEQYF. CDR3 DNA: TGTGCCAGCAGCTTTTGGGATGGAGCCTACGAGCAGTACTTC.

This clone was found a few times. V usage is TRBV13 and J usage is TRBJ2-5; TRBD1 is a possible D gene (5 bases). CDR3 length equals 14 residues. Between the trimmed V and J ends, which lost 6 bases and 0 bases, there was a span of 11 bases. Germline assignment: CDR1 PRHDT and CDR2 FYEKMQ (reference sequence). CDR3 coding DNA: TGTGCCAGCAGTTGGACATGGTACCAAGAGACCCAGTACTTC. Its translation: CASSWTWYQETQYF.

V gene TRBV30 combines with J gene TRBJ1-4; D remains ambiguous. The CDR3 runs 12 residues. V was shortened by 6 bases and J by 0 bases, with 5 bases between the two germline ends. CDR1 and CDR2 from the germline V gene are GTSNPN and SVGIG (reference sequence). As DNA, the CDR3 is TGTGCCTGTTACCCAACTAATGAAAAACTGTTTTTT. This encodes CACYPTNEKLFF.

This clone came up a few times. Here the CDR3 reads CASSWGGGNEQFF. The DNA of the CDR3 is TGTGCCAGCAGTTGGGGAGGGGGCAATGAGCAGTTCTTC. The chain links TRBV27 to TRBJ2-1; D perhaps matches TRBD2 (7 bases). The V end was cut by 4 bases, the J end by 6 bases, with 10 bases between. Germline CDR1 and CDR2: MNHEY and SMNVEV (reference sequence). The length of the CDR3 is 13 residues.

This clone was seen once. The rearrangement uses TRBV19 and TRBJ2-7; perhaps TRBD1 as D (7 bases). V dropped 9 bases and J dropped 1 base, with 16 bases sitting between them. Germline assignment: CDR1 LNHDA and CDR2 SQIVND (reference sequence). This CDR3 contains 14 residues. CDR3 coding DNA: TGTGCCAGCGCGAGGCAGGGGGGTTCCTACGAGCAGTACTTC. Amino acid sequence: CASARQGGSYEQYF.

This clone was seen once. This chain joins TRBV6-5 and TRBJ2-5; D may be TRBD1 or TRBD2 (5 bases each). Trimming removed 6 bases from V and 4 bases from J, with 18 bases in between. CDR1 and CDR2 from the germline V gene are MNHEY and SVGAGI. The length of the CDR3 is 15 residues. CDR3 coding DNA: TGTGCCAGCAGCCTTGGGACCGTCGTGGGAGAGACCCAGTACTTC. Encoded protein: CASSLGTVVGETQYF.

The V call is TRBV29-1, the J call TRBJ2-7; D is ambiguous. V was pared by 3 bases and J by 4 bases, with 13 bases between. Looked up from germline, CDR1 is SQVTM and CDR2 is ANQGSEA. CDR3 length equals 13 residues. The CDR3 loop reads CSVEAAGAYEQYF. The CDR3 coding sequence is TGCAGCGTTGAGGCGGCAGGAGCTTACGAGCAGTACTTC.

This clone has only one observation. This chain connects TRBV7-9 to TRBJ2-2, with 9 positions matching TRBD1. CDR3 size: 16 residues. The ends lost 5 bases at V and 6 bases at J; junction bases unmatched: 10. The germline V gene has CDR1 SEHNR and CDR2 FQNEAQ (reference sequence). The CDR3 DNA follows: TGTGCCAGCAGCGCTCCAGGACAGGGGTCCGCCGGGGAGCTGTTTTTT. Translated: CASSAPGQGSAGELFF.

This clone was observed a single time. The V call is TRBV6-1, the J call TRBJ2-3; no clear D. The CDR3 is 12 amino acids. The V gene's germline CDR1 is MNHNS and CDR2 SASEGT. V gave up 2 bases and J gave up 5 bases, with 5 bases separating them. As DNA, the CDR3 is TGTGCCAGCAGTGAATTGGGAGATACGCAGTATTTT. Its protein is CASSELGDTQYF.

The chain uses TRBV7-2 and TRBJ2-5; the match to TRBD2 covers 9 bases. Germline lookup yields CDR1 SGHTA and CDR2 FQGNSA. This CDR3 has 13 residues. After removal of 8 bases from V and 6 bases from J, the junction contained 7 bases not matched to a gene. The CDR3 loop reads CASSGTSFQTQYF. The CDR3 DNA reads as TGTGCCAGCTCCGGGACTAGCTTTCAGACCCAGTACTTC.

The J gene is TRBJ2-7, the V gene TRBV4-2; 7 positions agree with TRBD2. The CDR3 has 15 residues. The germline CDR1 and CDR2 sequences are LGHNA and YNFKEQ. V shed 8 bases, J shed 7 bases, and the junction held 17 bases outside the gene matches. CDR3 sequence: CASGPYQRDTGEQYF. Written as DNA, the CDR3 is TGTGCCAGCGGACCGTATCAGCGGGATACGGGGGAGCAGTACTTC.

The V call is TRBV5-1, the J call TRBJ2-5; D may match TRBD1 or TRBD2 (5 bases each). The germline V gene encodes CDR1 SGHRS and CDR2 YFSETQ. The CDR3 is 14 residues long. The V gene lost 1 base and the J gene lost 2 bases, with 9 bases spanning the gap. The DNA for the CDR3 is TGCGCCAGCAGCTTGTTTGGGGGTCAAGAGACCCAGTACTTC. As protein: CASSLFGGQETQYF.

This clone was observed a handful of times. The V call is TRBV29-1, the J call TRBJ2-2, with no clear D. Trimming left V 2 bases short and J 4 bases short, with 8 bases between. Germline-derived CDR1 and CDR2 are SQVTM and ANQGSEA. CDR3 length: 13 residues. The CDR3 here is CSVELQITGELFF. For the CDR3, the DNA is TGCAGCGTTGAATTACAGATCACCGGGGAGCTGTTTTTT.

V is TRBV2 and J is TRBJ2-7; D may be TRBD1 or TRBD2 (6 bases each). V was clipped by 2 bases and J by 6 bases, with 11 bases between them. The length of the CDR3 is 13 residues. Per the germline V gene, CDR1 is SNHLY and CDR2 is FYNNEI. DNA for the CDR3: TGTGCCAGCAGTGAAATACAGGGAGGCGAGCAGTACTTC. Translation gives CASSEIQGGEQYF.

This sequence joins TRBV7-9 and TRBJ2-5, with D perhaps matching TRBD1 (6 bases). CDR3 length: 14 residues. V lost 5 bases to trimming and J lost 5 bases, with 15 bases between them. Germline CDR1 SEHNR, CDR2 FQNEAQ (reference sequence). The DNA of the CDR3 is TGTGCCAGCAGCGCACAGGGCGTGGAGGAGACCCAGTACTTC. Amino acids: CASSAQGVEETQYF.

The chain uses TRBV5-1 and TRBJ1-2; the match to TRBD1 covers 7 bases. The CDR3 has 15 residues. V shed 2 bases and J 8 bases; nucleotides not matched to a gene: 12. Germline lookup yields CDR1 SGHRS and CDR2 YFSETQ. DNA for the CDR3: TGCGCCAGCAGCTTACGAGATGCGACAGGGAAAGGCTACACCTTC. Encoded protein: CASSLRDATGKGYTF.

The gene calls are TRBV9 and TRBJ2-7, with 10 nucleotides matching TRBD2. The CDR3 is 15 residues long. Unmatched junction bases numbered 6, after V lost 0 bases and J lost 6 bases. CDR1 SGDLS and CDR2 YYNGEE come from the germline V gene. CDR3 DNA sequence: TGTGCCAGCAGCGTAGGGCCTAGCGGGGGATTCGAGCAGTACTTC. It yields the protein CASSVGPSGGFEQYF.

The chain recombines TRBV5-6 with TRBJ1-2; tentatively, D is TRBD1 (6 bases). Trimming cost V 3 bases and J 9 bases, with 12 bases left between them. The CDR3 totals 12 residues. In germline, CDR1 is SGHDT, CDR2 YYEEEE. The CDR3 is CASSSTGWSYTF. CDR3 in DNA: TGTGCCAGCAGCTCGACAGGCTGGAGCTACACCTTC.